Sequencing of this T cell receptor beta chain was carried out in a study of blood T cell repertoires in COVID-19. Adults between roughly 18 and 90 years of age took part from 20 to 25 US areas. Cohorts were based on clinical histories the participants reported. Exposed participants encountered a COVID-19 case during the 2 weeks preceding study entry. In the original processing: The authors estimated nucleated cell counts from reference gene primer amplification. Sequencing was performed with immunoSEQ multiplex PCR; in TCRdb, only in-frame clones are kept and a portion is missing. That table is the source of V, J and clone size, and D and trimming were worked out from the DNA. This sample yields 400,000 to 500,000 clones, of which roughly 84% are seen a single time; approximately 1.5% belongs to the top ten. CDR3 length equals 17 residues. Germline CDR1 is SNHLY and CDR2 is FYNNEI. Trimming removed 5 bases from V and 1 base from J; junction bases left unmatched: 5.

This clonotype originated in a woman aged 18-30 years who had been exposed to COVID-19. Input material: PBMCs or T cells enriched from blood (not recorded which). The chain is built from TRBV2 and TRBJ2-1; 13 positions agree with TRBD2. The CDR3 region has the DNA TGTGCCAGCAGTTCCGGACTAGCGGGAGATTCCTACAATGAGCAGTTCTTC. This sequence encodes CASSSGLAGDSYNEQFF.